This TCR beta chain appears in the sequencing data of a study of metastatic and nonmetastatic thyroid tumors. Study-wide background: Repertoires from blood and tumor or nodule tissue of malignant and benign thyroid patients were compared. The study, taken as a whole, reports: In both blood and tumor samples, TCR beta diversity was reported significantly higher for malignant than benign nodules.

TCRdb reanalyzed the PCR reads via MiXCR. This sample has 15,000 or so clones, with under 35% found just once. Of note for this clone: Its cognate antigen is unknown.

The CDR3 totals 13 residues. V was pared by 1 base and J by 4 bases, with 8 bases between. Per the germline V gene, CDR1 is SGHAT and CDR2 is FQNNGV. Ahead of thyroid surgery, no patient had received treatment of any kind. This TCR came from a female donor with papillary thyroid cancer or a benign thyroid nodule (not recorded which). Some clones in this sample may be carry-over from other donors' samples. J is TRBJ2-7 and V is TRBV11-2; D not resolved. Sequencing used adjacent normal tissue. CDR3 sequence: CASSLALLYEQYF. The CDR3 bases are TGTGCCAGCAGCTTAGCATTACTATACGAGCAGTACTTC.